One sample yielded the 9 T cell receptor beta chains listed below, sequenced in a study of blood T cell repertoires in COVID-19. Sequencing was performed with immunoSEQ multiplex PCR; in TCRdb, only in-frame clones are kept and a portion is missing. The sample comprises approximately 89,000 clones, 85% to 90% of which are singletons, and about 14% rests with the top ten. Material for sequencing was peripheral blood. All receptors come from a woman aged 70-85 years with acute or convalescent COVID-19.

This chain connects TRBV9 to TRBJ2-2; 10 positions match TRBD2. Trimming removed 0 bases from V and 9 bases from J; junction bases left unmatched: 5. The CDR3 is 15 amino acids. CDR1 is SGDLS, CDR2 YYNGEE, per germline. The CDR3 region is CASSVDLAGARELFF. The CDR3 nucleotides are TGTGCCAGCAGCGTAGATCTAGCGGGAGCTAGGGAGCTGTTTTTT.

The rearrangement links TRBV6-5 to TRBJ2-1, with 9 bases matching TRBD2. V was clipped by 7 bases and J by 4 bases; unmatched bases: 8. The germline V gene encodes CDR1 MNHEY and CDR2 SVGAGI. There are 15 residues in the CDR3. The CDR3 DNA follows: TGTGCCAGCAAAATATTAGCGGGAGTTTACAATGAGCAGTTCTTC. Translating gives CASKILAGVYNEQFF.

The V call is TRBV13, the J call TRBJ1-6, with TRBD1 matching over 7 bases. CDR1 is PRHDT and CDR2 is FYEKMQ in the germline V gene (reference sequence). J lost 10 bases, V lost 4 bases, and 10 bases had no gene match. The length of the CDR3 is 15 residues. CDR3 in amino acids: CASSSDRAVTSPLHF. The CDR3 DNA sequence: TGTGCCAGCAGCTCAGACAGGGCCGTAACCTCACCCCTCCACTTT.

This clone was seen only once. The gene calls are TRBV6-2 or TRBV6-3 and TRBJ2-1, with 10 positions matching TRBD2. CDR1 and CDR2 from the germline V gene are MNHEY and SVGEGT. J gave up 8 bases and V 5 bases, and 12 bases lay outside the gene matches. The length of the CDR3 is 16 residues. The CDR3 DNA reads TGTGCCAGCAGTGATCCTAGAGCGGGAGGGAAACATGAGCAGTTCTTC. The encoded protein is CASSDPRAGGKHEQFF.

The J gene is TRBJ2-7, the V gene TRBV11-2; the D gene is possibly TRBD2 (6 bases). Germline loops: CDR1 SGHAT, CDR2 FQNNGV. The CDR3 loop spans 14 amino acids. V was cut by 2 bases and J by 1 base, with 9 bases left in between. CDR3 bases: TGTGCCAGCAGCTTAATCGGGAGTTCCTACGAGCAGTACGTC. Translating it yields CASSLIGSSYEQYV.

The genes are TRBV28 and TRBJ1-4, with a tentative D call TRBD1 (5 bases). The V gene's germline CDR1 is MDHEN and CDR2 SYDVKM. The CDR3 spans 15 residues. V lost 7 bases and J 6 bases, leaving 18 bases between the germline ends. Here the CDR3 DNA reads TGTGCCAGCACCCTAAACCGGGGGTTATATGAAAAACTGTTTTTT. Its protein is CASTLNRGLYEKLFF.

In nucleotides, the CDR3 is TGTGCCAGCAGCTTAGTAGCCGGGACAGGGGCGGGTGAGCAGTTCTTC. Protein product: CASSLVAGTGAGEQFF. The gene calls are TRBV11-2 and TRBJ2-1; 10 bases align to TRBD1. Per the germline V gene, CDR1 is SGHAT and CDR2 is FQNNGV. The V gene end was trimmed by 1 base and the J gene end by 9 bases; junction bases not matched to a gene: 9. The CDR3 contains 16 residues.

The chain combines TRBV5-1 with TRBJ2-5; D is ambiguous. CDR3 length equals 14 residues. Trimming shortened V by 4 bases and J by 0 bases, and 10 bases separated the two germline ends. The germline V gene encodes CDR1 SGHRS and CDR2 YFSETQ. The CDR3 is CASSLKQYQETQYF. The CDR3, as DNA: TGCGCCAGCAGCCTTAAACAGTACCAAGAGACCCAGTACTTC.

The DNA of the CDR3 is TGTGCCAGCGCTTCAGACAGGGCCTCAGGCAATCAGCCCCAGCATTTT. This encodes CASASDRASGNQPQHF. This rearrangement joins TRBV2 to TRBJ1-5, with 7 nucleotides matching TRBD1. This CDR3 contains 16 residues. V lost 8 bases and J lost 2; bases outside the gene matches: 12. Germline V lookup: CDR1 SNHLY, CDR2 FYNNEI.